Listed here is a single T cell receptor (beta chain). Generated by immunoSEQ multiplex PCR, the TCRdb table keeps only in-frame clones and is missing some. The data contain 250,000 to 300,000 clones, 80% to 90% of them seen just once; the ten biggest clones take up 1.5% to 2%. The data were obtained in a study of blood T cell repertoires in COVID-19. Study in general: The cDNA or gDNA used as material had been derived from T cells, B-cell-depleted T cells, or PBMCs.

The V gene's germline CDR1 is MDHEN and CDR2 SYDVKM. The CDR3 is made up of 12 amino acids. Trimming cost V 6 bases and J 8 bases, with 13 bases left between them. The clonotype originates from a woman in her fifties or sixties who had recovered from COVID-19. The specimen sequenced was PBMCs or T cells enriched from blood (not recorded which). The V gene is TRBV28, the J gene TRBJ1-2; D is unclear. The CDR3 sequence is CASSEVGRGYTF. CDR3 bases: TGTGCCAGCAGCGAAGTGGGCCGGGGCTACACCTTC.